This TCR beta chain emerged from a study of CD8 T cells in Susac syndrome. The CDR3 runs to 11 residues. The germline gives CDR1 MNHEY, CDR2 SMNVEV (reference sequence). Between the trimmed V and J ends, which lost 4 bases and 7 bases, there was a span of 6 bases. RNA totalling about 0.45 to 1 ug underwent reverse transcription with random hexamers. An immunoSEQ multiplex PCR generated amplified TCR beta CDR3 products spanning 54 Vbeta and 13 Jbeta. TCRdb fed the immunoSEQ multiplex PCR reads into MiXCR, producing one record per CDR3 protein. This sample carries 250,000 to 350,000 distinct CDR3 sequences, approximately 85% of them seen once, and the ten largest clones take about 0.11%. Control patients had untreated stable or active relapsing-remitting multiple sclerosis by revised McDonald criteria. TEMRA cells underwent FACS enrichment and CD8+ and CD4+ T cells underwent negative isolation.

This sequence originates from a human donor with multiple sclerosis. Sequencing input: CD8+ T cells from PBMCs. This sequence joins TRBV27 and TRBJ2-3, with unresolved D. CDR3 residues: CASSSRYTQYF. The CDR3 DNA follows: TGTGCCAGCAGTTCACGGTATACGCAGTATTTT.